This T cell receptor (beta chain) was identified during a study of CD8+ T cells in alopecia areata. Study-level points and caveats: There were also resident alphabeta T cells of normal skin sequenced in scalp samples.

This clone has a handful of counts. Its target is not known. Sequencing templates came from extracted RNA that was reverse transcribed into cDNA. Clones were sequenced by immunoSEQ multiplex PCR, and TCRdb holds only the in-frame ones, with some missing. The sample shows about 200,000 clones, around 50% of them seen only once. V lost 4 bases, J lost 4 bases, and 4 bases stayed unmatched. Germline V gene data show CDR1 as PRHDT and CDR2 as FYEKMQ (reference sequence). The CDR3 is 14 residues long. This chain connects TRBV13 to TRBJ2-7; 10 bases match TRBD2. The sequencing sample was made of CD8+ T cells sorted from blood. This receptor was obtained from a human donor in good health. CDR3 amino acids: CASSSAGGPYEQYF. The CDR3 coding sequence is TGTGCCAGCAGCTCAGCGGGGGGGCCTTACGAGCAGTACTTC. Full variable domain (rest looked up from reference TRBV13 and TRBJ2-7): AAGVIQSPRHLIKEKRETATLKCYPIPRHDTVYWYQQGPGQDPQFLISFYEKMQSDKGSIPDRFSAQQFSDYHSELNMSSLELGDSALYFCASSSAGGPYEQYFGPGTRLTVT.